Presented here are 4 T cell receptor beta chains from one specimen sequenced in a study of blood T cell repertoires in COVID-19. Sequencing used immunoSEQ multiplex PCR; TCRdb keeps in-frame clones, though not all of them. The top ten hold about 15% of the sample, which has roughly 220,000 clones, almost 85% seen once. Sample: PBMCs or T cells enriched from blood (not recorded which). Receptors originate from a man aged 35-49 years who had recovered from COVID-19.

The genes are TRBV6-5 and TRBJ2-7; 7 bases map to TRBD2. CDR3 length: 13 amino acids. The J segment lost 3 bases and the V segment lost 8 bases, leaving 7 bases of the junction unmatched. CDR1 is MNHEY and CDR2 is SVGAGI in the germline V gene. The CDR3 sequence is CASGDYVRYEQYF. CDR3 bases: TGTGCCAGCGGGGACTACGTTCGCTACGAGCAGTACTTC.

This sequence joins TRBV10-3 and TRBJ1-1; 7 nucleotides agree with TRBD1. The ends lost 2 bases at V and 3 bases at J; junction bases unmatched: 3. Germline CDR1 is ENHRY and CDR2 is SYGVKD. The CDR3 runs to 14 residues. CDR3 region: CAISEAGGHTEAFF. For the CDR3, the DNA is TGTGCCATCAGTGAGGCAGGGGGTCACACTGAAGCTTTCTTT.

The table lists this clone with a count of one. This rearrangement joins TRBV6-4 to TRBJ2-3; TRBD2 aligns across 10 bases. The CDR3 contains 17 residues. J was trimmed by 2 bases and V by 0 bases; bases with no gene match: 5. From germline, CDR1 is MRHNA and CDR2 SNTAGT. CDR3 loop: CASSDSASGGATDTQYF. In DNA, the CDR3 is TGTGCCAGCAGTGACTCCGCCAGCGGGGGGGCCACAGATACGCAGTATTTT.

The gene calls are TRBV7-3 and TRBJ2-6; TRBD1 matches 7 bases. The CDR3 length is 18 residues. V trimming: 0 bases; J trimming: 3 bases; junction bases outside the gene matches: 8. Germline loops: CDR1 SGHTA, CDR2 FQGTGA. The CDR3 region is CASSLTPGQRFGANVLTF. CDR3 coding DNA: TGTGCCAGCAGCTTAACCCCGGGACAGCGTTTTGGGGCCAACGTCCTGACTTTC.